Listed below are T cell receptor beta chains from one sample, sequenced in a study of blood T cell repertoires in COVID-19. Assay used: immunoSEQ multiplex PCR; TCRdb lists only in-frame clones, some missing. The data contain tens of thousands of clones, approximately 84% of them seen just once; the ten biggest clones take up around 2.3%. The sample was peripheral blood. The receptor set was obtained from a man aged 50-60 years with acute or convalescent COVID-19. The CDR3 runs from the conserved cysteine through the conserved F or W. A D gene is named only where the DNA matches it firmly. Not all rows give a size; the values are once, few, many and, for expanded clones, a class.

TRBJ1-1	TRBV7-9	.	.	TGTGCCAGCAGCTCCTTCGCGGGGTCTGAAGCTTTCTTT	CASSSFAGSEAFF
TRBJ1-1	TRBV5-6	.	.	TGTGCCAGCAGCCTAGGTCCCGGCCAGGGGGCTTTCTTT	CASSLGPGQGAFF
TRBJ1-3	TRBV19	.	.	TGTGCCAGTAGTATTCGTCACTCAGGAAGCTCTGGAAACACCATATATTTT	CASSIRHSGSSGNTIYF
TRBJ2-1	TRBV27	.	TRBD1	TGTGCCAGCAGTATAGGACAGGGCAATGAGCAGTTCTTC	CASSIGQGNEQFF
TRBJ1-6	TRBV19	.	TRBD1	TGTGCCAGTAGTCAGACCCCGGGACAGGGGAATTCACCCCTCCACTTT	CASSQTPGQGNSPLHF
TRBJ2-1	TRBV5-1	.	TRBD2	TGCGCCAGCATGTTATCTAGCGGGAGTATAGATGAGCAGTTCTTC	CASMLSSGSIDEQFF
TRBJ2-7	TRBV4-1	.	TRBD2	TGCGCCAGCAGCCCCATACTAGCGTCTAAGAGAAACGAGCAGTACTTC	CASSPILASKRNEQYF
TRBJ1-1	TRBV7-9	.	.	TGTGCCAGCAGCTTAGTGGCAGCTAGGAATGTGATGAACACTGAAGCTTTCTTT	CASSLVAARNVMNTEAFF
TRBJ2-7	TRBV28	.	.	TGTGCCAGCGGGGGGGCAGGGTCGGTCGAGCAGTACTTC	CASGGAGSVEQYF
TRBJ1-1	TRBV19	.	.	TGTGCCAGTAGCCTGGGGGCCGGCACTGAAGCTTTCTTT	CASSLGAGTEAFF
TRBJ2-7	TRBV3-1/TRBV3-2	.	TRBD1	TGTGCCAGCAGCCATGGAGCAACAGGGGGCAGCTACGAGCAGTACTTC	CASSHGATGGSYEQYF
TRBJ2-2	TRBV19	few	TRBD2	TGTGCCAGTAGTGCGGGGACTAGCTTTCGCGGGGAGCTGTTTTTT	CASSAGTSFRGELFF
TRBJ1-2	TRBV13	few	.	TGTGCCAGCACCGAAACCACATCTTTCTATGGCTACACCTTC	CASTETTSFYGYTF
TRBJ1-2	TRBV6-5	.	TRBD1	TGTGCCAGCAGTCTTGGGACAGGAGTGGATGGCTACACCTTC	CASSLGTGVDGYTF